This T cell receptor beta chain appears in the sequencing data of a study of T cells in localized non-small cell lung cancer (dated by TCRdb to 2020 to 2021). Regarding the research as a whole: The study analyzed T cell repertoires of approximately 240 early-stage NSCLC patients, comparing tumors and uninvolved tumor-adjacent lungs. Of the NSCLC patients, approximately 130 were male and approximately 100 were female, and the mean age was about 69 years. The cohort was made up of fewer than 250 treatment-naive NSCLC patients whose localized lung tumors had been resected.

The germline V gene sets CDR1 to MRHNA and CDR2 to SNTAGT. Trimming at the junction amounts to 6 bases on V and 1 base on J, and the germline ends lie 15 bases apart. Spanning cysteine to phenylalanine, the CDR3 consists of 15 amino acids. This entry keeps only the CDR3 DNA: 45 bases, framed from base 1. General study outcomes and caveats: Uninvolved tumor-adjacent lung showed the highest T cell clonality, higher than tumor, which suggests more focused antigenic responses in the adjacent lung. Because multi-region tumor sequencing was not performed, intratumor heterogeneity could not be ruled out. Of the top 100 tumor clones, a median of around 57 were detected in paired uninvolved adjacent lung; under 35 were also among that lung's top 100. Because the study design was exploratory, TCR variables were selected using unadjusted p-values without false-discovery rate correction. Higher blood T cell density associated with longer overall survival, while higher adjacent-lung clonality associated with shorter survival.

Notes on this clone: Its antigen specificity is not known. The sample holds no much larger clone one base away, and base qualities are not on file.

TCR beta CDR3 regions were sequenced from DNA using the immunoSEQ Assay. In the original analysis: T cell density was computed as TCR beta template counts normalized to usable DNA estimated by amplifying housekeeping genes. Richness was estimated using the preseqR package, with extrapolation to 400,000 templates for PBMC samples and to 120,000 templates for tissue samples. Clonality was taken to be one minus Pielou's evenness. Tissue-enriched TCRs were identified by differential abundance testing using productive amino-acid clonotypes, minimum total count 5 and alpha 0.1. Repertoire overlap between compartments was quantified with the Jaccard Index and Morisita Overlap Index. TCR beta CDR3s were clustered by GLIPH together with public tetramer-defined viral CDR3s, and at least three viral sequences plus V-gene enrichment were required for viral motifs. TCRdb took this table from immuneACCESS and kept in-frame rearrangements with V and J called. Such tables lack part of the clones; where checked against another copy, unresolved V genes explain under half of the gap, and the rest is unexplained. The D gene and trimming were derived from the DNA, and the V and J assignments and clone size from that table. The sample table contains approximately 83,000 clones; only one count was recorded for just over 90% of them. The ten largest clones represent roughly 3.9% of the sample.

At diagnosis, peripheral blood, uninvolved tumor-adjacent lung and tumor were collected and stored as a combination of fresh-frozen and FFPE material. For TCR repertoire profiling, blood samples were analyzed in the form of peripheral blood mononuclear cells. The sample consisted of PBMCs, taken before any cancer treatment. The receptor comes from a woman aged 35-75 years with stage II squamous cell lung carcinoma. The chain links TRBV6-4 with TRBJ1-1, with a tentative D gene TRBD1 over 6 matching bases. CDR3 reads: CASRIDRRRNTEAFF. The nucleotides read TGTGCCAGCAGAATTGACAGGAGACGGAACACTGAAGCTTTCTTT.